Presented here are 20 T cell receptor beta chains from one specimen sequenced in a study of blood T cells in healthy people across ages. PCR was performed a second time for about 7 to 11 cycles using a sample-barcoded 5' primer and a J-beta primer mix. TCRdb processed the 5' RACE reads anew with MiXCR; each CDR3 protein has one entry. The sample carries roughly 700,000 distinct CDR3 sequences, approximately 50% recorded once. Source material: blood. These receptors originate from a woman aged 55-70 years in good health.

The rearrangement joins TRBV20-1 to TRBJ1-2; possibly TRBD1 for D (6 bases). This CDR3 spans 13 amino acids. Germline values: CDR1 DFQATT, CDR2 SNEGSKA (reference sequence). V lost 3 bases and J 6 bases, leaving 14 bases between the germline ends. CDR3 sequence (DNA): TGCAGTGCTAGGGAAAACAGGGATCATGGCTACACCTTC. As protein: CSARENRDHGYTF.

The chain carries TRBV7-2 and TRBJ2-1, with TRBD1 identical over 7 bases. CDR3 length equals 15 residues. Looked up from germline, CDR1 is SGHTA and CDR2 is FQGNSA. V shed 8 bases, J shed 0 bases, and the junction held 7 bases outside the gene matches. CDR3 in amino acids: CASVLTGSSYNEQFF. In nucleotides, the CDR3 is TGTGCCAGCGTACTGACAGGGAGCTCCTACAATGAGCAGTTCTTC. The full variable domain, its missing parts supplied by reference TRBV7-2 and TRBJ2-1, is GAGVSQSPSNKVTEKGKDVELRCDPISGHTALYWYRQSLGQGLEFLIYFQGNSAPDKSGLPSDRFSAERTGGSVSTLTIQRTQQEDSAVYLCASVLTGSSYNEQFFGPGTRLTVL.

This clonotype showed up just a few times. This chain uses TRBV29-1 with TRBJ2-5; 13 bases map to TRBD2. This CDR3 comprises 16 residues. Germline CDR1 and CDR2: SQVTM and ANQGSEA. After removal of 4 bases from V and 4 bases from J, the junction contained 9 bases not matched to a gene. The chain's CDR3 is CSVGLGGLAGRETQYF. The DNA of the CDR3 is TGCAGCGTTGGCCTGGGGGGACTAGCGGGACGAGAGACCCAGTACTTC.

This chain links TRBV20-1 with TRBJ2-7; 8 bases match TRBD1. J was trimmed by 3 bases and V by 4 bases; bases with no gene match: 8. The CDR3 has 14 residues. The germline gives CDR1 DFQATT, CDR2 SNEGSKA (reference sequence). CDR3 loop: CSATSGQGFYEQYF. CDR3 coding DNA: TGCAGTGCTACGTCCGGACAGGGTTTCTACGAGCAGTACTTC.

The CDR3 sequence: CSGVYVAGVNYNEQFF. CDR3 DNA: TGCAGTGGTGTTTATGTCGCGGGAGTAAATTACAATGAGCAGTTCTTC. This chain connects TRBV20-1 to TRBJ2-1; 7 bases match TRBD2. The CDR3 extends over 16 amino acids. CDR1 DFQATT and CDR2 SNEGSKA come from the germline V gene (reference sequence). After removal of 7 bases from V and 4 bases from J, the junction contained 16 bases not matched to a gene.

The chain is built from TRBV15 and TRBJ2-1; a possible D gene is TRBD1 (6 bases). Germline V gives CDR1 LNHNV, CDR2 YYDKDF (reference sequence). This CDR3 is 14 amino acids long. The germline V and J ends were trimmed by 5 bases and 4 bases, with 12 bases remaining between them. CDR3 DNA sequence: TGTGCCACCAGCCTGGGGCAGGGGTACAATGAGCAGTTCTTC. Amino acid sequence: CATSLGQGYNEQFF. Based on the CDR3 plus reference TRBV15 and TRBJ2-1, the full variable domain is DAMVIQNPRYQVTQFGKPVTLSCSQTLNHNVMYWYQQKSSQAPKLLFHYYDKDFNNEADTPDNFQSRRPNTSFCFLDIRSPGLGDTAMYLCATSLGQGYNEQFFGPGTRLTVL.

The chain has TRBV4-2 and TRBJ1-4; possibly TRBD1 for D (5 bases). The V end was cut by 4 bases, the J end by 8 bases, with 23 bases between. This CDR3 comprises 17 residues. CDR1 is LGHNA, CDR2 YNFKEQ, per germline. CDR3 bases: TGTGCCAGCAGCCTGAAACAGGCGAGGGAAGGTGGCGAAAAACTGTTTTTT. The encoded protein is CASSLKQAREGGEKLFF.

This chain joins TRBV5-1 and TRBJ1-6, with D perhaps matching TRBD1 (6 bases). Trimming shortened V by 0 bases and J by 7 bases, and 8 bases separated the two germline ends. Per the germline V gene, CDR1 is SGHRS and CDR2 is YFSETQ. There are 14 residues in the CDR3. CDR3 amino acids: CASSLDRENSPLHF. The CDR3 nucleotides are TGCGCCAGCAGCTTGGACAGGGAAAATTCACCCCTCCACTTT.

The chain combines TRBV15 with TRBJ2-2; the D gene is possibly TRBD2 (5 bases). V lost 2 bases, J lost 0 bases, and 10 bases lay in between. Per the germline V gene, CDR1 is LNHNV and CDR2 is YYDKDF (reference sequence). The CDR3 totals 16 residues. CDR3 sequence (DNA): TGTGCCACCAGCAGATATTACGGGGCGAACACCGGGGAGCTGTTTTTT. Translation gives CATSRYYGANTGELFF.

This chain connects TRBV27 to TRBJ2-5, with no clear D. The V end lost 8 bases, the J end lost 1 base, and 14 bases lay between the germline ends. From germline, CDR1 is MNHEY and CDR2 SMNVEV (reference sequence). The CDR3 runs 14 residues. CDR3 nucleotides: TGTGCCAGCCCTCGGTGGCGGAGCCAAGAGACCCAGTACTTC. Translating it yields CASPRWRSQETQYF.

This rearrangement joins TRBV13 to TRBJ2-1; TRBD1 might be the D (5 bases). Germline V gives CDR1 PRHDT, CDR2 FYEKMQ (reference sequence). This CDR3 has 11 amino acids. Trimming stripped 2 bases from V and 9 bases from J, with 5 bases between. The DNA for the CDR3 is TGTGCCAGCAGCTTACAGGGTGAGCAGTTCTTC. It encodes CASSLQGEQFF.

The chain is built from TRBV5-4 and TRBJ2-7; D is ambiguous. The germline CDR1 and CDR2 sequences are SGHNT and YYREEE (reference sequence). The CDR3 runs 13 residues. V was cut by 5 bases and J by 7 bases, with 16 bases left in between. The CDR3 loop reads CASRHHTTIEQYF. The CDR3 DNA reads as TGTGCCAGCAGACATCATACCACCATTGAGCAGTACTTC. Drawing the rest from reference TRBV5-4 and TRBJ2-7, the complete variable domain is ETGVTQSPTHLIKTRGQQVTLRCSSQSGHNTVSWYQQALGQGPQFIFQYYREEENGRGNFPPRFSGLQFPNYSSELNVNALELDDSALYLCASRHHTTIEQYFGPGTRLTVT.

V is TRBV6-1 and J is TRBJ2-4; 7 bases fit TRBD1. The end of the DNA aligns better with TRBJ2-5, so the J call may be wrong. Per germline, CDR1 MNHNS and CDR2 SASEGT. CDR3 size: 15 residues. The CDR3 bases are TGTGCCAGCAGTGAAACCCAGGGGGTACAAGAGACCCAGTACTTC. The encoded protein is CASSETQGVQETQYF.

V usage is TRBV12-3 or TRBV12-4 and J usage is TRBJ1-2; a possible D gene is TRBD1 (6 bases). Trimming shortened V by 6 bases and J by 0 bases, and 23 bases separated the two germline ends. The CDR3 is 18 amino acids. CDR3 sequence (DNA): TGTGCCAGCAGCCCTCAGGGGATTAGATTCGGGGCTAACTATGGCTACACCTTC. Translated: CASSPQGIRFGANYGYTF.

This clonotype turned up a few times. V and J are TRBV3-1 and TRBJ2-5; D is possibly TRBD2 (6 bases). Trimming cost V 0 bases and J 4 bases, with 12 bases left between them. The V gene's germline CDR1 is LGHDT and CDR2 YNNKEL (reference sequence). The length of the CDR3 is 15 residues. The CDR3 bases are TGTGCCAGCAGCCAAGATGCGGCGGGAAGAGAGACCCAGTACTTC. It codes for CASSQDAAGRETQYF.

The V gene is TRBV4-3, the J gene TRBJ2-1; D possibly corresponds to TRBD2 (6 bases). The CDR3 extends over 16 amino acids. Trimming pared 4 bases from V and 3 bases from J, leaving 16 bases between. Germline V gene data show CDR1 as LGHNA and CDR2 as YSLEER. The CDR3 bases are TGCGCCAGCAGCCGGCAGTGGGAGGTGGGCTACAATGAGCAGTTCTTC. It codes for CASSRQWEVGYNEQFF.

The V call is TRBV7-2, the J call TRBJ2-1, with 10 bases matching TRBD2. The V segment lost 6 bases and the J segment 7 bases; nucleotides outside the gene matches: 9. In germline, CDR1 is SGHTA, CDR2 FQGNSA. CDR3 size: 15 residues. CDR3 amino acids: CASRLAGVFRNEQFF. CDR3 nucleotide sequence: TGTGCCAGCAGGCTAGCGGGAGTGTTCAGGAATGAGCAGTTCTTC. Filled out from reference TRBV7-2 and TRBJ2-1, the complete variable domain reads GAGVSQSPSNKVTEKGKDVELRCDPISGHTALYWYRQSLGQGLEFLIYFQGNSAPDKSGLPSDRFSAERTGGSVSTLTIQRTQQEDSAVYLCASRLAGVFRNEQFFGPGTRLTVL.

The chain is built from TRBV24-1 and TRBJ2-1; 7 positions agree with TRBD1. The DNA end is a closer match to TRBJ2-7, so the J assignment may be wrong. The V gene's germline CDR1 is KGHDR and CDR2 SFDVKD. The CDR3 contains 17 residues. The CDR3 is CATSENTGASSYNEQYF. DNA for the CDR3: TGTGCCACCAGTGAAAATACAGGGGCTAGCTCCTACAATGAGCAGTACTTC.

The chain has TRBV7-2 and TRBJ2-7; 7 bases are shared with TRBD2. The tail of the sequence fits TRBJ2-5 better, so the J call may be wrong. Germline CDR1 SGHTA, CDR2 FQGNSA. The length of the CDR3 is 13 residues. The CDR3 here is CASRTGGGETQYF. The CDR3 DNA reads TGTGCCAGCAGAACCGGGGGAGGGGAGACCCAGTACTTC.

The chain combines TRBV29-1 with TRBJ1-5; TRBD1 might be the D (5 bases). The length of the CDR3 is 13 residues. Per the germline V gene, CDR1 is SQVTM and CDR2 is ANQGSEA. V was trimmed by 4 bases and J by 11 bases, leaving 18 bases between them. CDR3 nucleotide sequence: TGCAGCGTTGTAAGTTCGGACGGAGGGGCCCAGCATTTT. Translating it yields CSVVSSDGGAQHF.